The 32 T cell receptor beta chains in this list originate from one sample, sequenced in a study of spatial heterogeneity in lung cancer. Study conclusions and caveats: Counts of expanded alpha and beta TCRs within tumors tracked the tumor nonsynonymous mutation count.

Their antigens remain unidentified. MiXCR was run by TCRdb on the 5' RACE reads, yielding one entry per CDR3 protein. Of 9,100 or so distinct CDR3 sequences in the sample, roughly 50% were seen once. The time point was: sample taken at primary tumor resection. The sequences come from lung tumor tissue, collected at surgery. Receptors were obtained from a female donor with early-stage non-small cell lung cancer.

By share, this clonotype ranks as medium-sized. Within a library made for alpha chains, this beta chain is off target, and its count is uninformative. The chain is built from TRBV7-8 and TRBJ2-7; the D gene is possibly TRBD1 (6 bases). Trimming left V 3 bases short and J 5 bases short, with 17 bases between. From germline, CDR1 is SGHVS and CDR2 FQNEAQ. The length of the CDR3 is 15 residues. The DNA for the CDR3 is TGTGCCAGCAGCTTTATCAGGGGTCGTAGGGACGAGCAGTACTTC. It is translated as CASSFIRGRRDEQYF.

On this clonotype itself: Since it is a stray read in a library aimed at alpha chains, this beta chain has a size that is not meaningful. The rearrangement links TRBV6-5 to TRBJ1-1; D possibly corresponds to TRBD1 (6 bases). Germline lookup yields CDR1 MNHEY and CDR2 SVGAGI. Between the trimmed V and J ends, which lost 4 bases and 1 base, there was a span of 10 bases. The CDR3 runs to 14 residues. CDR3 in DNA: TGTGCCAGCAGTTCCCTGACAGGGAACACTGAAGCTTTCTTT. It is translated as CASSSLTGNTEAFF.

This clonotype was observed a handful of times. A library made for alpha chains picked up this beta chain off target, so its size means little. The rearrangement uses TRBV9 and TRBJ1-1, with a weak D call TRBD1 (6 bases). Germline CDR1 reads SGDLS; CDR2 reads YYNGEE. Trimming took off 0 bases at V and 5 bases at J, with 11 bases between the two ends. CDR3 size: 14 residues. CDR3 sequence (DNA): TGTGCCAGCAGCGTAGAACAGGGAGGGACTGAAGCTTTCTTT. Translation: CASSVEQGGTEAFF.

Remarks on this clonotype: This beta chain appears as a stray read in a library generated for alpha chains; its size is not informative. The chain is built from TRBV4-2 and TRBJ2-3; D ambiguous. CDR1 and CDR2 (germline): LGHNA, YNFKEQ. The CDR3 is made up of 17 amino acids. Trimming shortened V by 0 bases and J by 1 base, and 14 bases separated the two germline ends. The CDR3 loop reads CASSQDPLRMGTDTQYF. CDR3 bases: TGTGCCAGCAGCCAAGATCCCCTGAGGATGGGCACAGATACGCAGTATTTT.

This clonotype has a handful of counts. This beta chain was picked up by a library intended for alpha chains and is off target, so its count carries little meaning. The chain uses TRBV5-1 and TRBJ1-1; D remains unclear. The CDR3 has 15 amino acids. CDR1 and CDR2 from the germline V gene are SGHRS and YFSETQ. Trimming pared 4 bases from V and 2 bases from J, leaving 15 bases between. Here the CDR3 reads CASSQDLVGNTEAFF. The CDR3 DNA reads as TGCGCCAGCAGCCAGGACCTGGTTGGAAACACTGAAGCTTTCTTT.

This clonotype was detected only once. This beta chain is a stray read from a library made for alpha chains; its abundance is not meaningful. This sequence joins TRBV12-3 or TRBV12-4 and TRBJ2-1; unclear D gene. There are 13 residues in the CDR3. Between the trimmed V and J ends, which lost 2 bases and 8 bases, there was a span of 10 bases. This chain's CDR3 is CASSLRLTHEQFF. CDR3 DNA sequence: TGTGCCAGCAGTTTACGACTGACCCATGAGCAGTTCTTC.

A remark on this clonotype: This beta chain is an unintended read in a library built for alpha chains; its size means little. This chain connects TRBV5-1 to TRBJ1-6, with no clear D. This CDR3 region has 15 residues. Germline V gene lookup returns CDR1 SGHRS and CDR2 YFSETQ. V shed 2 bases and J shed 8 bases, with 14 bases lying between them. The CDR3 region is CASSFMSGRDSPLHF. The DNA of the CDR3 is TGCGCCAGCAGCTTTATGTCCGGACGGGATTCACCCCTCCACTTT.

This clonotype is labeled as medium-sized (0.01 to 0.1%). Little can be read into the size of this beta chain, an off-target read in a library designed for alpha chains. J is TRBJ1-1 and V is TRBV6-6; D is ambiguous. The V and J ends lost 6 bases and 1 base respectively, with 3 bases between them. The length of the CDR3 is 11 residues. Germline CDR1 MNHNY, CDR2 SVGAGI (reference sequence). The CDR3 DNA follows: TGTGCCAGCAGAAGGAACACTGAAGCTTTCTTT. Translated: CASRRNTEAFF.

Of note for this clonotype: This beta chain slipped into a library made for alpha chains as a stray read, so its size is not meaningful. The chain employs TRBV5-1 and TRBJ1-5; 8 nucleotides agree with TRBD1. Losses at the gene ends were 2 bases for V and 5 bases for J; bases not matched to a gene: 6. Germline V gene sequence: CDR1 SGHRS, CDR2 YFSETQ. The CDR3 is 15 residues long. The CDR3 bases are TGCGCCAGCAGCTTTTCAGGGGGCTCGGATCAGCCCCAGCATTTT. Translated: CASSFSGGSDQPQHF.

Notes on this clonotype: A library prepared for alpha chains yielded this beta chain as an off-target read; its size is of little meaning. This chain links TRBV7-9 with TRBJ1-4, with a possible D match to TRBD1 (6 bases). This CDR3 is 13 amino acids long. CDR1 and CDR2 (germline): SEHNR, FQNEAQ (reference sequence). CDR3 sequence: CAGPTGGREKLFF. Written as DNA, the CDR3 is TGTGCGGGCCCGACCGGGGGCCGGGAAAAACTGTTTTTT.

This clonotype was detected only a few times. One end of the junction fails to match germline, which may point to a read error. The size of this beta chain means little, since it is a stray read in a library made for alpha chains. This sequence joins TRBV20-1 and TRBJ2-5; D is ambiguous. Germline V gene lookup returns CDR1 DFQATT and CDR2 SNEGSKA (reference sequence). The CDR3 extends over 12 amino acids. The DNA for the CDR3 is TGCAGTGCCACCTTAGGCCGATACCAGCGAAGCTTC. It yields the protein CSATLGRYQRSF.

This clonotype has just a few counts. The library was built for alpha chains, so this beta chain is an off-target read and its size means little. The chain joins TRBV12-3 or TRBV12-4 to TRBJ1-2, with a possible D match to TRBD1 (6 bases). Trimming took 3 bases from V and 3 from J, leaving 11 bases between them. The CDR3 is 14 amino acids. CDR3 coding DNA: TGTGCCAGCAGTTTCCGGGACAACTACTATGGCTACACCTTC. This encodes CASSFRDNYYGYTF.

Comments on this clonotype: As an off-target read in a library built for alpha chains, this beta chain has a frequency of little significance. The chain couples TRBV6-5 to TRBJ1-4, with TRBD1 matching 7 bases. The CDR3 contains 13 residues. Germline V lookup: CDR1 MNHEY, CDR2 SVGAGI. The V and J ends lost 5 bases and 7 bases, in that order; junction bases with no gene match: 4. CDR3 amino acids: CASSSNRGEKLFF. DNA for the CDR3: TGTGCCAGCAGTAGCAACAGGGGTGAAAAACTGTTTTTT.

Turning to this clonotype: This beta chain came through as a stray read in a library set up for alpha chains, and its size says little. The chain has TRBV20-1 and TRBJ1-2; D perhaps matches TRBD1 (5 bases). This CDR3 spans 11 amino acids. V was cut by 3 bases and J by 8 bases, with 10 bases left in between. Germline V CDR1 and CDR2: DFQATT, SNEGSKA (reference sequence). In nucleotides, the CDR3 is TGCAGTGCTAGCGTCGGGGGAGGCTACACCTTC. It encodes CSASVGGGYTF.

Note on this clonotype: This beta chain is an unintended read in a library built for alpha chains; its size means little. CDR3 nucleotides: TGTGCCAGCAGCTATTCGACAGGGGTATCCGAGCAGTACTTC. Protein: CASSYSTGVSEQYF. The chain couples TRBV7-6 to TRBJ2-7; 8 bases map to TRBD1. The CDR3 length is 14 residues. Trimming took 4 bases from V and 6 from J; bases not matched to a gene: 8. Per the germline V gene, CDR1 is SGHVS and CDR2 is FNYEAQ. Together with reference TRBV7-6 and TRBJ2-7, the CDR3 gives the full variable domain: GAGVSQSPRYKVTKRGQDVALRCDPISGHVSLYWYRQALGQGPEFLTYFNYEAQQDKSGLPNDRFSAERPEGSISTLTIQRTEQRDSAMYRCASSYSTGVSEQYFGPGTRLTVT.

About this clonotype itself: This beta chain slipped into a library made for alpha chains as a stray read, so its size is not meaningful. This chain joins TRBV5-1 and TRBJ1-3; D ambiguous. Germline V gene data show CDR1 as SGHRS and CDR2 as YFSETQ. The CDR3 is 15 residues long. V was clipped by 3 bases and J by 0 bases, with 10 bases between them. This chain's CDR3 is CASSSQAASGNTIYF. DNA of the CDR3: TGCGCCAGCAGCTCTCAAGCGGCCTCTGGAAACACCATATATTTT.

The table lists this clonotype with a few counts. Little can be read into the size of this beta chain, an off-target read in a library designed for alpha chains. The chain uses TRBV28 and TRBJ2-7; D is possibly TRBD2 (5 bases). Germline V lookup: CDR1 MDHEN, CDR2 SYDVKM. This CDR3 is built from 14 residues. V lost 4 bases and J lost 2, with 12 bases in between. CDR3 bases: TGTGCCAGCAGTTCCTGGAGGTCAGCCTACGAGCAGTACTTC. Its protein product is CASSSWRSAYEQYF.

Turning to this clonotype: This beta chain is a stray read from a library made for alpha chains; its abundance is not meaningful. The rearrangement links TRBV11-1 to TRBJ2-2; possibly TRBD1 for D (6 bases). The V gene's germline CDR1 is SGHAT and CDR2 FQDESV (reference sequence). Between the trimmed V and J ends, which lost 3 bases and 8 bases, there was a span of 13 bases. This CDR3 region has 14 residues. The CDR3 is CASSFATGSGELFF. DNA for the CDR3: TGTGCCAGCAGCTTTGCCACAGGGTCGGGGGAGCTGTTTTTT. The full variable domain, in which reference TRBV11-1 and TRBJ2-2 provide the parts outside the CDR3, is EAEVAQSPRYKITEKSQAVAFWCDPISGHATLYWYRQILGQGPELLVQFQDESVVDDSQLPKDRFSAERLKGVDSTLKIQPAELGDSAMYLCASSFATGSGELFFGEGSRLTVL.

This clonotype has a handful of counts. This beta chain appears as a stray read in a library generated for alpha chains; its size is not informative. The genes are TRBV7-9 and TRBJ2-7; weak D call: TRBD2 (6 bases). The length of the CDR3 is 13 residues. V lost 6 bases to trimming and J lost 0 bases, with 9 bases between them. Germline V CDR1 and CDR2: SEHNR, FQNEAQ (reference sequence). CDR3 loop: CASSRGYSYEQYF. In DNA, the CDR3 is TGTGCCAGCAGTCGGGGGTACTCCTACGAGCAGTACTTC.

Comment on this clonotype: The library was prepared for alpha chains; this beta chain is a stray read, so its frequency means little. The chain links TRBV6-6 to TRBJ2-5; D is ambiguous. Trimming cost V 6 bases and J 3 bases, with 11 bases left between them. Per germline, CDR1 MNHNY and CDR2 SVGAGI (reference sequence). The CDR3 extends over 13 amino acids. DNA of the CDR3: TGTGCCAGCAGCCCTACTGTGGAAGAGACCCAGTACTTC. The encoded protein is CASSPTVEETQYF.

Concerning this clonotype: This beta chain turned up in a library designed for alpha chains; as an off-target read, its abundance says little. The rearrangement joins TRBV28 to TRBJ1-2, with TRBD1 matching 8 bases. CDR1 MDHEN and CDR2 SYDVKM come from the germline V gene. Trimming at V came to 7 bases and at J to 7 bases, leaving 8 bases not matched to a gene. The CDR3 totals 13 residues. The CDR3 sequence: CASKARGQGGYTF. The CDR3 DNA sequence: TGTGCCAGCAAGGCCAGGGGGCAAGGTGGCTACACCTTC.

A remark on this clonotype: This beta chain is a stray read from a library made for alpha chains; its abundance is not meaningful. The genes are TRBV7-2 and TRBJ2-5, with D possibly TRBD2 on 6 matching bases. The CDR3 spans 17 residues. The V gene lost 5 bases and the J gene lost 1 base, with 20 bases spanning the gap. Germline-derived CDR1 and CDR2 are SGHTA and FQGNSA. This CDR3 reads CASSGRRAYDPQETQYF. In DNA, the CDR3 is TGTGCCAGCAGCGGCCGGAGGGCGTACGACCCCCAAGAGACCCAGTACTTC.

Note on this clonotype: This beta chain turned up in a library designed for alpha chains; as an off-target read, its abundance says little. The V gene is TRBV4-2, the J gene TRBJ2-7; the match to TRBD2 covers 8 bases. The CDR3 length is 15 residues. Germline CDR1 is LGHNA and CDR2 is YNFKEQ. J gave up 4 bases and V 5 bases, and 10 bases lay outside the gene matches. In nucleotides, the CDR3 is TGTGCCAGCAGCATTCGGGAGGGAGGGGCTTACGAGCAGTACTTC. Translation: CASSIREGGAYEQYF.

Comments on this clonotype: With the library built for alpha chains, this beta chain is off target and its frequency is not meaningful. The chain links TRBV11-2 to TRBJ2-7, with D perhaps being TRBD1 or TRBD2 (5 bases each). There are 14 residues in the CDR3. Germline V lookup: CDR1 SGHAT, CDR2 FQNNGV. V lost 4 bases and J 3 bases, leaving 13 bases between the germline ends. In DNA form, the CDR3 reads TGTGCCAGCAGCTCGGTTAGGGACGGCTACGAGCAGTACTTC. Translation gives CASSSVRDGYEQYF.

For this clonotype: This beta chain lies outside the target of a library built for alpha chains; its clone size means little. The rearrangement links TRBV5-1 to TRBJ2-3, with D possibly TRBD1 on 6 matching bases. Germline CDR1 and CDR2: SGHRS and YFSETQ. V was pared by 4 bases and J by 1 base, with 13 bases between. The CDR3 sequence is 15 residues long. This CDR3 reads CASSNRVLGTDTQYF. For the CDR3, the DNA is TGCGCCAGCAGCAACAGGGTTTTGGGCACAGATACGCAGTATTTT.

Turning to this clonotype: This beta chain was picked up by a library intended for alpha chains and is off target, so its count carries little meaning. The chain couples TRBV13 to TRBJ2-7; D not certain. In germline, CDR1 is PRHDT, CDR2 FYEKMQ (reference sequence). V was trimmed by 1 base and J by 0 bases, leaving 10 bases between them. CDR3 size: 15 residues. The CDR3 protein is CASSLDGDHSYEQYF. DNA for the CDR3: TGTGCCAGCAGCTTAGATGGTGACCACTCCTACGAGCAGTACTTC.

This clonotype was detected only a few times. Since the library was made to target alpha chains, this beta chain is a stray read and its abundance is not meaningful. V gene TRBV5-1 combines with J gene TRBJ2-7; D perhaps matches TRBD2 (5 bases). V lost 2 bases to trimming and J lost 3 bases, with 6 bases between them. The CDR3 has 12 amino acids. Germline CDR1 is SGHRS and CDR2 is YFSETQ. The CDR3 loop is CASSFRDYEQYF. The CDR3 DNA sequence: TGCGCCAGCAGCTTCCGGGACTACGAGCAGTACTTC.

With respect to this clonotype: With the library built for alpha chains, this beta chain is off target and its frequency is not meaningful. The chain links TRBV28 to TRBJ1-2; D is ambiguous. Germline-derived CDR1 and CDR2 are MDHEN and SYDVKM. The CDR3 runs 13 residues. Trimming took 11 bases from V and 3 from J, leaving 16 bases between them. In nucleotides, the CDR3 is TGTGCCGCAACCATAGAGAGGGACTATGGCTACACCTTC. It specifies CAATIERDYGYTF.

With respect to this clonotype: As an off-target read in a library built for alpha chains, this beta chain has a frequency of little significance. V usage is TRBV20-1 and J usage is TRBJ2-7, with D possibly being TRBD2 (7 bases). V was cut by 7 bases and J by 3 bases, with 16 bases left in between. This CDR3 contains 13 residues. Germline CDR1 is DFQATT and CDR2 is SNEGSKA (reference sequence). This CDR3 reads CSVPVRGGYEQYF. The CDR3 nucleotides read TGCAGTGTCCCGGTGAGGGGGGGCTACGAGCAGTACTTC.

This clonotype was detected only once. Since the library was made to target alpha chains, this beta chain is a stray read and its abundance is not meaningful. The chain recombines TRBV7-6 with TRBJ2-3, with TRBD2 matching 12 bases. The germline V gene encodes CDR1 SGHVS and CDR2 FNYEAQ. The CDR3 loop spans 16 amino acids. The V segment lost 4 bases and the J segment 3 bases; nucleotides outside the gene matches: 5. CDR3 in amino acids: CASSSLTSGGTDTQYF. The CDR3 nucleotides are TGTGCCAGCAGCTCTTTGACTAGCGGGGGAACAGATACGCAGTATTTT.

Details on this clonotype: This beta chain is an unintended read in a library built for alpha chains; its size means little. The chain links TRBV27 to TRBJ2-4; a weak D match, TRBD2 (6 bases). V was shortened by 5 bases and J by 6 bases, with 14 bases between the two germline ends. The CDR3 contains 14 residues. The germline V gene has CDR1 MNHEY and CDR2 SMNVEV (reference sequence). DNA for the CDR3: TGTGCCAGCAGTCCACGCGGGGCGGGAAACATTCAGTACTTC. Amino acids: CASSPRGAGNIQYF.

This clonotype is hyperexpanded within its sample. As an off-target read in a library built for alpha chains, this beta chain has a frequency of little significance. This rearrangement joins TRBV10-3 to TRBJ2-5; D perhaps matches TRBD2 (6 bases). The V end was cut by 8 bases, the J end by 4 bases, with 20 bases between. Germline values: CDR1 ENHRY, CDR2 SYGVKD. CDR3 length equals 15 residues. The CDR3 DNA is TGTGCCATCGGAGAGCTGGAGGGGTTGATAGAGACCCAGTACTTC. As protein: CAIGELEGLIETQYF.